The 28 T cell receptor beta chains below come from one sample, sequenced in a study of blood T cell repertoires in COVID-19. Data came from immunoSEQ multiplex PCR; TCRdb stores just in-frame clones and leaves some out. The repertoire holds 100,000 to 120,000 clones, 80% to 90% seen once, with approximately 9% in the top ten. Sequencing input: peripheral blood. The receptors originated from a woman in her 70s with acute or convalescent COVID-19.

The V call is TRBV7-2, the J call TRBJ2-7; 9 bases line up with TRBD1. Germline CDR1 reads SGHTA; CDR2 reads FQGNSA. V was pared by 4 bases and J by 2 bases, with 6 bases of the junction left unmatched. The CDR3 runs 15 residues. DNA for the CDR3: TGTGCCAGCAGCTCGGCCGGGACAGGGACCTACGAGCAGTACTTC. Its protein product is CASSSAGTGTYEQYF.

The chain carries TRBV28 and TRBJ2-5; D might be TRBD1 (6 bases). Trimming took 11 bases from V and 2 from J, leaving 15 bases between them. The CDR3 covers 13 residues. Germline lookup yields CDR1 MDHEN and CDR2 SYDVKM. The DNA of the CDR3 is TGTGCCTTAAGCCCGCAGGGGCAAGAGACCCAGTACTTC. Translated: CALSPQGQETQYF.

This clone has just one count. V usage is TRBV18 and J usage is TRBJ2-7; TRBD1 might be the D (6 bases). Looked up from germline, CDR1 is KGHSH and CDR2 is LQKENI. The CDR3 contains 14 residues. The V end lost 5 bases, the J end lost 5 bases, and 16 bases lay between the germline ends. This CDR3 is CASSSYDRTDEQYF. Here the CDR3 DNA reads TGTGCCAGCTCATCCTATGACAGGACCGACGAGCAGTACTTC.

This sequence joins TRBV11-3 and TRBJ2-5; 10 bases are a match to TRBD1. The V and J ends lost 5 bases and 3 bases, in that order; junction bases with no gene match: 6. This CDR3 has 15 amino acids. The germline V gene has CDR1 SGHNT and CDR2 YENEEA. This CDR3 reads CASSPGTGAEETQYF. CDR3 sequence (DNA): TGTGCCAGCAGCCCAGGGACAGGGGCGGAAGAGACCCAGTACTTC.

There are many counts of this clone. The chain is built from TRBV29-1 and TRBJ2-1; TRBD1 aligns across 8 bases. This CDR3 is built from 14 residues. The junction had 7 bases not matched to a gene; V was cut back by 5 bases and J by 4 bases. Germline V gene sequence: CDR1 SQVTM, CDR2 ANQGSEA. Here the CDR3 DNA reads TGCAGCGTTACGGGACAGGCGATTTACAATGAGCAGTTCTTC. It specifies CSVTGQAIYNEQFF.

The CDR3: CASSQDTRGNSPLHF. DNA for the CDR3: TGTGCCAGCAGCCAAGATACCAGGGGGAATTCACCCCTCCACTTT. The rearrangement joins TRBV3-1 (or the pseudogene TRBV3-2) to TRBJ1-6; 7 bases fit TRBD1. This CDR3 comprises 15 residues. Germline V CDR1 and CDR2: LGHDT, YNNKEL (reference sequence). The trim removed 0 bases at V and 7 bases at J, leaving 3 bases unmatched.

This sequence joins TRBV7-9 and TRBJ2-4, with no clear D. The CDR3 loop spans 14 amino acids. V lost 2 bases to trimming and J lost 6 bases, with 11 bases between them. Germline assignment: CDR1 SEHNR and CDR2 FQNEAQ (reference sequence). This chain's CDR3 is CASSLSPERNIQYF. The DNA for the CDR3 is TGTGCCAGCAGCTTATCGCCGGAGAGAAACATTCAGTACTTC.

The genes are TRBV7-8 and TRBJ1-4; a possible D gene is TRBD1 (5 bases). The CDR3 covers 15 residues. The germline V gene has CDR1 SGHVS and CDR2 FQNEAQ. V lost 1 base and J 5 bases, leaving 11 bases between the germline ends. This CDR3 is CASSLVGARNEKLFF. CDR3 in DNA: TGTGCCAGCAGCTTAGTTGGGGCGCGGAATGAAAAACTGTTTTTT.

The rearrangement links TRBV6-5 to TRBJ2-7; 8 bases match TRBD2. Trimming cost V 0 bases and J 4 bases; bases outside gene matches: 8. CDR3 size: 16 residues. Germline assignment: CDR1 MNHEY and CDR2 SVGAGI. CDR3 bases: TGTGCCAGCAGTTACTCCGGCGGGGGGCTAAATTACGAGCAGTACTTC. Translation gives CASSYSGGGLNYEQYF.

The chain employs TRBV5-1 and TRBJ1-1, with 8 bases identical to TRBD1. V gave up 4 bases and J gave up 6 bases; unmatched junction bases: 2. Germline assignment: CDR1 SGHRS and CDR2 YFSETQ. This CDR3 contains 12 residues. CDR3: CASSVDRAEAFF. The CDR3 nucleotides are TGCGCCAGCAGCGTGGACAGGGCTGAAGCTTTCTTT.

The chain uses TRBV7-6 and TRBJ1-5; tentative D call: TRBD1 (5 bases). Germline CDR1 reads SGHVS; CDR2 reads FNYEAQ. Deletions cut 5 bases from V and 1 base from J, with 18 bases between. The CDR3 sequence is 17 residues long. CDR3 region: CASSLRTPPESNQPQHF. The CDR3 DNA reads TGTGCCAGCAGCCTAAGGACACCTCCGGAGAGCAATCAGCCCCAGCATTTT.

This clone was found once. This rearrangement joins TRBV7-2 to TRBJ2-5, with 9 bases lining up with TRBD2. The CDR3 spans 15 residues. V was pared by 2 bases and J by 5 bases, with 6 bases of the junction left unmatched. Germline CDR1 SGHTA, CDR2 FQGNSA. The CDR3 DNA sequence: TGTGCCAGCAGCTTATTAGCGGGGGAAGGGGAGACCCAGTACTTC. Its protein product is CASSLLAGEGETQYF.

The V gene is TRBV9, the J gene TRBJ2-1, with TRBD2 identical over 8 bases. CDR3 length equals 15 residues. V shed 4 bases, J shed 6 bases, and the junction held 9 bases outside the gene matches. CDR1 is SGDLS, CDR2 YYNGEE, per germline. The CDR3 nucleotides are TGTGCCAGCAGCCCCCGCGGGGGGCGCGGCAATGAGCAGTTCTTC. It encodes CASSPRGGRGNEQFF.

This clone was observed a single time. The chain carries TRBV4-3 and TRBJ1-2; D gene uncertain. This CDR3 has 15 amino acids. CDR1 and CDR2 (germline): LGHNA, YSLEER. Trimming pared 0 bases from V and 7 bases from J, leaving 15 bases between. CDR3 in DNA: TGCGCCAGCAGCCAAGACCCGGGGTCAAGAGGTGGCTACACCTTC. Translation gives CASSQDPGSRGGYTF.

The chain joins TRBV6-2 or TRBV6-3 to TRBJ1-2; 11 bases align to TRBD1. Germline CDR1 reads MNHEY; CDR2 reads SVGEGT. The CDR3 totals 15 residues. V shed 2 bases, J shed 7 bases, and the junction held 6 bases outside the gene matches. The CDR3 region is CASSYAGQGARGYTF. The CDR3 bases are TGTGCCAGCAGTTACGCAGGACAGGGGGCGCGTGGCTACACCTTC.

In its sample, this clone was seen once. V gene TRBV4-2 combines with J gene TRBJ2-7; no definite D call. Germline CDR1 is LGHNA and CDR2 is YNFKEQ. The V end lost 7 bases, the J end lost 4 bases, and 14 bases lay between the germline ends. The length of the CDR3 is 13 residues. The DNA of the CDR3 is TGTGCCAGCAACAGAGCCTTGCCTTACGAGCAGTACTTC. The encoded protein is CASNRALPYEQYF.

The chain links TRBV18 to TRBJ1-2; 7 bases are a match to TRBD1. The CDR3 consists of 14 residues. Germline CDR1 and CDR2: KGHSH and LQKENI. Trimming took 3 bases from V and 7 from J; bases not matched to a gene: 8. Here the CDR3 DNA reads TGTGCCAGCTCACCGAGACAGGGCGGTCGTGGCTACACCTTC. Translation gives CASSPRQGGRGYTF.

V and J are TRBV10-3 and TRBJ1-1; TRBD1 agrees at 8 bases. Germline trimming cut 7 bases from V and 1 base from J; bases unmatched to any gene: 5. The CDR3 has 14 residues. Germline assignment: CDR1 ENHRY and CDR2 SYGVKD. The CDR3 region has the DNA TGTGCCATCAACGACGGACAGGGGAACACTGAAGCTTTCTTT. It is translated as CAINDGQGNTEAFF.

In its sample, this clone was seen a few times. The V call is TRBV27, the J call TRBJ2-1; D call uncertain. The germline V gene encodes CDR1 MNHEY and CDR2 SMNVEV (reference sequence). Trimming shortened V by 2 bases and J by 4 bases, and 15 bases separated the two germline ends. The CDR3 consists of 16 residues. The CDR3 loop is CASSLQAGTFYNEQFF. The CDR3 DNA is TGTGCCAGCAGTTTACAGGCAGGTACCTTTTACAATGAGCAGTTCTTC.

This chain connects TRBV28 to TRBJ1-6; 8 nucleotides align to TRBD1. Per the germline V gene, CDR1 is MDHEN and CDR2 is SYDVKM. V lost 5 bases and J lost 10; bases outside the gene matches: 7. This CDR3 is 14 amino acids long. The CDR3: CASSPRQGWSPLHF. The CDR3, as DNA: TGTGCCAGCAGTCCGCGACAGGGGTGGTCACCCCTCCACTTT.

This chain joins TRBV19 and TRBJ2-1; the D is unclear. Looked up from germline, CDR1 is LNHDA and CDR2 is SQIVND (reference sequence). Between the trimmed V and J ends, which lost 5 bases and 0 bases, there was a span of 11 bases. This CDR3 comprises 15 residues. CDR3 DNA: TGTGCCAGTAGTTCGCGGCCCCGCTCCTACAATGAGCAGTTCTTC. This gives the protein CASSSRPRSYNEQFF.

The chain couples TRBV6-5 to TRBJ1-6, with D perhaps matching TRBD1 (6 bases). V was shortened by 9 bases and J by 8 bases, with 14 bases between the two germline ends. The CDR3 extends over 13 amino acids. Germline values: CDR1 MNHEY, CDR2 SVGAGI. The CDR3 nucleotides read TGTGCCAGGTCGGACAGATTGGATTCACCCCTCCACTTT. It yields the protein CARSDRLDSPLHF.

This sequence joins TRBV7-9 and TRBJ1-3; possibly TRBD1 for D (6 bases). V dropped 5 bases and J dropped 0 bases, with 11 bases sitting between them. The CDR3 consists of 15 residues. Germline V CDR1 and CDR2: SEHNR, FQNEAQ (reference sequence). DNA for the CDR3: TGTGCCAGCAGCCCAGGGGCCACCTCTGGAAACACCATATATTTT. Amino acid sequence: CASSPGATSGNTIYF.

This rearrangement joins TRBV11-2 to TRBJ1-2, with D maybe TRBD1 (6 bases). Trimming pared 1 base from V and 5 bases from J, leaving 11 bases between. The CDR3 sequence is 14 residues long. In germline, CDR1 is SGHAT, CDR2 FQNNGV. The CDR3 here is CASSLGGLRYGYTF. The CDR3 bases are TGTGCCAGCAGCTTAGGGGGGCTGCGGTATGGCTACACCTTC.

This rearrangement joins TRBV13 to TRBJ2-3; tentative D call: TRBD2 (6 bases). In germline, CDR1 is PRHDT, CDR2 FYEKMQ (reference sequence). Trimming removed 1 base from V and 0 bases from J, with 14 bases in between. The CDR3 is 17 residues long. CDR3 bases: TGTGCCAGCAGCTTAGCCCTAACGGGACTTAGCACAGATACGCAGTATTTT. It codes for CASSLALTGLSTDTQYF.

The gene calls are TRBV28 and TRBJ2-2; TRBD2 aligns across 10 bases. CDR3 length: 18 amino acids. The V gene end was trimmed by 3 bases and the J gene end by 5 bases; junction bases not matched to a gene: 12. CDR1 is MDHEN, CDR2 SYDVKM, per germline. This chain's CDR3 is CASSFRGASGSRTGELFF. The DNA of the CDR3 is TGTGCCAGCAGTTTCAGGGGGGCTAGCGGGAGCCGAACCGGGGAGCTGTTTTTT. Full variable domain (rest looked up from reference TRBV28 and TRBJ2-2): DVKVTQSSRYLVKRTGEKVFLECVQDMDHENMFWYRQDPGLGLRLIYFSYDVKMKEKGDIPEGYSVSREKKERFSLILESASTNQTSMYLCASSFRGASGSRTGELFFGEGSRLTVL.

This clone was found a few times. J is TRBJ1-2 and V is TRBV29-1; 9 positions match TRBD1. Trimming removed 7 bases from V and 0 bases from J; junction bases left unmatched: 6. The germline V gene encodes CDR1 SQVTM and CDR2 ANQGSEA. This CDR3 has 14 residues. The CDR3 reads CSAGQGSANYGYTF. DNA of the CDR3: TGCAGCGCCGGACAGGGGTCGGCTAACTATGGCTACACCTTC.

This sequence joins TRBV6-5 and TRBJ1-5; D not certain. Germline lookup yields CDR1 MNHEY and CDR2 SVGAGI. V lost 7 bases, J lost 2 bases, and 15 bases lay in between. This CDR3 comprises 15 residues. The CDR3 DNA is TGTGCCAGCACCCAGGTGACGGTGGGCAATCAGCCCCAGCATTTT. It yields the protein CASTQVTVGNQPQHF.